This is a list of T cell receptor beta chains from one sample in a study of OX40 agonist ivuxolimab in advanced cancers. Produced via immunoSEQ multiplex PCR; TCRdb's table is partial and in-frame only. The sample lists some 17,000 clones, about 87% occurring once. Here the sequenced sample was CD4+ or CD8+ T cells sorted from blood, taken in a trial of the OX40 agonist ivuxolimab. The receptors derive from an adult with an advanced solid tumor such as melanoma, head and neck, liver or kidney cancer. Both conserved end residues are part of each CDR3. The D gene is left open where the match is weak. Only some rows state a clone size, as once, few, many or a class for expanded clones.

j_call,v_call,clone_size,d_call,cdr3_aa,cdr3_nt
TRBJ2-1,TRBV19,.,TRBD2,CASSISSRTSGPYNEQFF,TGTGCCAGTAGTATATCATCCCGGACTAGCGGTCCCTACAATGAGCAGTTCTTC
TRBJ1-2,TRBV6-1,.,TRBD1,CASEPQGSGYGYTF,TGTGCCAGCGAGCCACAGGGGAGTGGCTATGGCTACACCTTC
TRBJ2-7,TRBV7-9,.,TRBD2,CASSPRTSGSILSYEQYF,TGTGCCAGCAGCCCAAGGACTAGCGGGAGTATACTCTCCTACGAGCAGTACTTC
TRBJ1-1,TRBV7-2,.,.,CASSLGWPNTEAFF,TGTGCCAGCAGCTTAGGTTGGCCGAACACTGAAGCTTTCTTT
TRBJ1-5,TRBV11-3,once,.,CASSHYRDIRNQPQHF,TGTGCCAGCAGCCACTACAGGGATATACGCAATCAGCCCCAGCATTTT
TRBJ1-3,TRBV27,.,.,CASSLGGTSGNTIYF,TGTGCCAGCAGTTTGGGGGGGACCTCTGGAAACACCATATATTTT
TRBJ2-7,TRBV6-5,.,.,CASSYSTSYEQYF,TGTGCCAGCAGTTACAGCACCTCCTACGAGCAGTACTTC
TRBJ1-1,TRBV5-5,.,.,CASSLVDSSFTEAFF,TGTGCCAGCAGCTTGGTTGACAGTTCGTTCACTGAAGCTTTCTTT
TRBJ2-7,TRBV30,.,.,CAWSVTYEQYF,TGTGCCTGGAGTGTGACCTACGAGCAGTACTTC
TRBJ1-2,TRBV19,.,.,CASSIEATTYGYTF,TGTGCCAGTAGTATAGAGGCGACAACCTATGGCTACACCTTC
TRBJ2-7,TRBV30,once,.,CASSGRTTYEQYF,TGTGCCTCCTCCGGACGGACAACCTACGAGCAGTACTTC
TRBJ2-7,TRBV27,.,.,CASSLPSAGAYEQYF,TGTGCCAGCAGTTTACCATCGGCGGGCGCCTACGAGCAGTACTTC
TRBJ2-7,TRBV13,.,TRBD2,CASSLDGTSGTYEQYF,TGTGCCAGCAGCTTAGACGGGACTAGCGGGACCTACGAGCAGTACTTC
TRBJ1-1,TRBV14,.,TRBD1,CASSRGTGVGMPTEAFF,TGTGCCAGCAGCCGTGGGACAGGGGTGGGGATGCCCACTGAAGCTTTCTTT
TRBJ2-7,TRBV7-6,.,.,CASSLARGDYEQYF,TGTGCCAGCAGCTTAGCGCGCGGGGACTACGAGCAGTACTTC
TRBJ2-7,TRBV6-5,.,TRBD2,CASSLLAGRYEQYF,TGTGCCAGCAGTTTACTAGCGGGAAGGTACGAGCAGTACTTC
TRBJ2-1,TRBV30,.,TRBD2,CAWWGGNEQFF,TGTGCCTGGTGGGGGGGCAATGAGCAGTTCTTC
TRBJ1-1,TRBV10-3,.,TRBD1,CAISPGGDVNTEAFF,TGTGCCATCAGTCCAGGGGGCGATGTGAACACTGAAGCTTTCTTT
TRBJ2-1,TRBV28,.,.,CATSWSSYNEQFF,TGTGCCACCTCTTGGAGCTCCTACAATGAGCAGTTCTTC
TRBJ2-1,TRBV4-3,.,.,CASSQYHEQFF,TGCGCCAGCAGTCAATACCATGAGCAGTTCTTC
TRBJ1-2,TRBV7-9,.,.,CASSLGGRRADYGYTF,TGTGCCAGCAGCTTAGGAGGGAGAAGGGCCGACTATGGCTACACCTTC
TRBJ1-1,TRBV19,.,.,CASSSATWVDTEAFF,TGTGCCAGTAGTAGTGCTACTTGGGTTGACACTGAAGCTTTCTTT
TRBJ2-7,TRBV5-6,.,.,CASSSSGSYEQYF,TGTGCCAGCAGCTCGTCCGGCTCCTACGAGCAGTACTTC
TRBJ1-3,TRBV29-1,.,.,CSVEWGGGNTIYF,TGCAGCGTTGAATGGGGTGGAGGAAACACCATATATTTT
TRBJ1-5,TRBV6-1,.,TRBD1,CASSDPTGGNQPQHF,TGTGCCAGCAGTGACCCAACAGGGGGCAATCAGCCCCAGCATTTT
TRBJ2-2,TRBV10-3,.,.,CAISDANTGELFF,TGTGCCATATCTGACGCAAACACCGGGGAGCTGTTTTTT
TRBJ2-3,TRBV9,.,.,CASSVVLGTTTDTQYF,TGTGCCAGCAGCGTAGTCCTCGGGACCACCACAGATACGCAGTATTTT
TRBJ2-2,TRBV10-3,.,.,CAISGAGGELFF,TGTGCCATCAGTGGGGCCGGCGGGGAGCTGTTTTTT
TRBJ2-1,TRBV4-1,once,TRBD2,CASSHIAGGPNEQFF,TGCGCCAGCAGCCACATAGCGGGAGGACCCAATGAGCAGTTCTTC
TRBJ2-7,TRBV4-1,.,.,CASSHGFDSHYEQYF,TGCGCCAGCAGCCACGGGTTCGACAGCCACTACGAGCAGTACTTC
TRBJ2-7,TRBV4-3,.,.,CASSQGAADYEQYF,TGCGCCAGCAGCCAAGGTGCAGCAGATTACGAGCAGTACTTC
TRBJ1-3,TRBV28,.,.,CASSEQRWAGRIRNTIYF,TGTGCCAGCAGCGAACAACGCTGGGCCGGGAGGATTCGAAACACCATATATTTT
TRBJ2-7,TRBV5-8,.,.,CASHGGQTYEQYF,TGTGCCAGCCATGGGGGCCAAACCTACGAGCAGTACTTC
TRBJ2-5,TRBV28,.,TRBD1,CASSYTPGQGVETQYF,TGTGCCAGCAGTTACACCCCGGGACAGGGTGTGGAGACCCAGTACTTC
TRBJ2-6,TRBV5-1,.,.,CASSLDGFSGANVLTF,TGCGCCAGCAGCTTGGACGGGTTCTCTGGGGCCAACGTCCTGACTTTC
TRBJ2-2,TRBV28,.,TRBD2,CASSRGTSFMKNTGELFF,TGTGCCAGCAGTAGGGGGACTAGTTTTATGAAGAACACCGGGGAGCTGTTTTTT
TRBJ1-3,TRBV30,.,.,CAWSKGSSGNTIYF,TGTGCCTGGAGCAAGGGGAGCTCTGGAAACACCATATATTTT
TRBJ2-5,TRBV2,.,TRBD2,CAGGDGGLAGGPSQETQYF,TGTGCCGGAGGGGACGGAGGACTAGCGGGAGGGCCTTCCCAAGAGACCCAGTACTTC
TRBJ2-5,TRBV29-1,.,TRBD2,CSVEGREVAAERMETQYF,TGCAGCGTTGAGGGGAGGGAGGTAGCGGCCGAAAGGATGGAGACCCAGTACTTC
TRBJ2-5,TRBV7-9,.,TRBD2,CASSSLALETQYF,TGTGCCAGCAGCTCACTAGCGTTGGAGACCCAGTACTTC
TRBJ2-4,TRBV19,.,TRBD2,CASSTRDYLLAKNIQYF,TGTGCCAGTAGTACCCGGGACTACCTATTAGCCAAAAACATTCAGTACTTC
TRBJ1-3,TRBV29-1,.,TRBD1,CSAHRDSRDTIYF,TGCAGCGCCCACCGGGACAGTAGAGACACCATATATTTT
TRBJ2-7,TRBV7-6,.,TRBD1,CASSRTGGEQYF,TGTGCCAGCAGCCGGACAGGGGGCGAGCAGTACTTC
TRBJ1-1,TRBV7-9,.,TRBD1,CASSPPWDSLNTEAFF,TGTGCCAGCAGCCCCCCGTGGGACAGCTTGAACACTGAAGCTTTCTTT
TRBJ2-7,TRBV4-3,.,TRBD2,CASSQDLAGGRAYEQYF,TGCGCCAGCAGCCAAGATCTAGCGGGGGGCCGGGCCTACGAGCAGTACTTC
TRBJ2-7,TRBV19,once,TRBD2,CASSVAGGSYEQYF,TGTGCCAGTAGTGTAGCGGGAGGGTCCTACGAGCAGTACTTC
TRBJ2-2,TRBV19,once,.,CASSWEFTGELFF,TGTGCCAGTAGTTGGGAATTCACCGGGGAGCTGTTTTTT
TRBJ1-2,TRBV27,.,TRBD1,CASSNIGTGGAGYTF,TGTGCCAGCAGTAACATAGGGACAGGGGGGGCTGGCTACACCTTC
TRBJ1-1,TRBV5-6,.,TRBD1,CASSALTGMNTEAFF,TGTGCCAGCAGCGCCTTGACAGGGATGAACACTGAAGCTTTCTTT
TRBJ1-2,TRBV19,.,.,CASRVGGRGSNYGYTF,TGTGCCAGTCGGGTAGGAGGTCGTGGTTCAAACTATGGCTACACCTTC
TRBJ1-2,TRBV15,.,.,CATSRVRAGADGYTF,TGTGCCACCAGCAGAGTGAGGGCGGGGGCGGATGGCTACACCTTC
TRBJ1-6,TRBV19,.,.,CASSRGNSPLHF,TGTGCCAGTTCCAGGGGCAATTCACCCCTCCACTTT
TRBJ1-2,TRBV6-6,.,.,CASSYVPGANYGYTF,TGTGCCAGCAGTTACGTCCCAGGGGCTAACTATGGCTACACCTTC
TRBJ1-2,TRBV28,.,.,CASSLGFPRDGYTF,TGTGCCAGCAGTCTAGGGTTCCCACGGGATGGCTACACCTTC